This TCR beta chain emerged from a study of shared clonotypes between healthy human individuals. Data came from immunoSEQ multiplex PCR; TCRdb stores just in-frame clones and leaves some out. The sample yields millions of clones, 93% seen once. CD45RO-negative cells were positively selected for CCR7, leaving out terminally differentiated effector memory CD45RA+ cells. The V gene's germline CDR1 is SEHNR and CDR2 FQNEAQ (reference sequence). There are 12 residues in the CDR3. Trimming took off 5 bases at V and 7 bases at J, with 9 bases between the two ends. The rearrangement joins TRBV7-9 to TRBJ1-5; D unresolved. The sequenced sample was naive CD8+ T cells from PBMCs. The receptor comes from a man aged 18 to 35 in good health. Some clones in this sample may be carry-over from other donors' samples. This chain's CDR3 is CASSKGGQPQHF. The CDR3 DNA is TGTGCCAGCAGCAAAGGTGGCCAGCCCCAGCATTTT. Combining the CDR3 with reference TRBV7-9 and TRBJ1-5 gives the whole variable domain DTGVSQNPRHKITKRGQNVTFRCDPISEHNRLYWYRQTLGQGPEFLTYFQNEAQLEKSRLLSDRFSAERPKGSFSTLEIQRTEQGDSAMYLCASSKGGQPQHFGDGTRLSIL.